This T cell receptor beta chain stems from a study of T cell repertoires in cytomegalovirus infection. Study-level findings and limits: The ex vivo response showed dominance by HLA-C-restricted CMV-specific TCR beta clonotypes.

TCRdb re-called the reads with MiXCR, one entry per CDR3 protein. Of about 220,000 distinct CDR3 sequences in the sample, roughly 34% were seen once. On this clonotype: Its antigen is unidentified.

The sequence came from a human donor in good health (CMV status not recorded). Some clones in this sample may be carry-over from other donors' samples. Sample: CD8+ T cells from cultured PBMCs, taken from culture after CMV antigen stimulation.

The CDR3 nucleotides read TGCAGTGCTGTAGACAGGCGAAGAGCATTCACAGATACGCAGTATTTT. Its translation is CSAVDRRRAFTDTQYF. The gene calls are TRBV20-1 and TRBJ2-3, with D perhaps TRBD1 (6 bases). This CDR3 region has 16 residues. The V gene's germline CDR1 is DFQATT and CDR2 SNEGSKA (reference sequence). Trimming pared 5 bases from V and 2 bases from J, leaving 20 bases between.